What follows is one TCR beta chain and its context. The antigen remains undetermined. The sample belongs to a study of T cells in Graves' hyperthyroidism and ophthalmopathy. Overall study context: The blood sample was taken at first diagnosis, before treatment began.

Study-level points and caveats: Onset of ophthalmopathy came a median approximately 6.9 months after the model predicted it.

What was amplified from RNA transcripts were TCR beta CDR3 regions. In the first-round RT-PCR of the TCR CDR3, the HTBI primer set was used. Each CDR3 protein gets one entry after TCRdb re-called the multiplex PCR reads with MiXCR. The profile shows some 270,000 distinct CDR3 sequences, almost 25% of them singletons. From approximately 9.1 ml of fresh peripheral blood, PBMCs were isolated. This CDR3 is built from 12 residues. CDR1 is GTSNPN and CDR2 is SVGIG in the germline V gene (reference sequence). The V and J ends lost 2 bases and 6 bases respectively, with 10 bases between them. The specimen sequenced was blood. The source of this sequence is a middle-aged woman with Graves' ophthalmopathy. This chain uses TRBV30 with TRBJ1-1; D is possibly TRBD1 (5 bases). CDR3 bases: TGTGCCTGGAGTACTGTGGGGGCTGAAGCTTTCTTT. Amino acid sequence: CAWSTVGAEAFF. Looking up the rest from reference TRBV30 and TRBJ1-1 gives the full variable domain: SQTIHQWPATLVQPVGSPLSLECTVEGTSNPNLYWYRQAAGRGLQLLFYSVGIGQISSEVPQNLSASRPQDRQFILSSKKLLLSDSGFYLCAWSTVGAEAFFGQGTRLTVV.